A single sample gave rise to the 18 T cell receptor beta chains below, sequenced in a study of tumor-infiltrating lymphocytes in primary liver carcinoma. The investigators made TCR beta cDNA from roughly 0.45 ug total RNA, using a constant-region primer. Libraries covering TCR beta were generated through three nested multiplex PCR rounds (using a slightly modified ARM-PCR). The first two PCR rounds used TRBV1-TRBV30 primers with a Cbeta primer, 9 to 10 cycles each. From the multiplex PCR reads, TCRdb called clonotypes with MiXCR, one entry per CDR3 protein. The data hold approximately 330,000 distinct CDR3 sequences, with around 60% observed a single time. Germline DNA was also extracted, with blood RNA taken from unsorted whole blood. Sequenced: peripheral blood. All receptors derive from a man aged 35 to 55 with primary liver carcinoma and hepatitis B virus infection.

This clonotype showed up just once. This may arise from a read error, as a much more abundant clone is one base away. The chain has TRBV6-2 or TRBV6-3 and TRBJ2-7; no definite D call. CDR1 MNHEY and CDR2 SVGEGT come from the germline V gene. The CDR3 runs 12 residues. CDR3 region: CASSFSVDERYF. Here the CDR3 DNA reads TGTGCCAGCAGTTTTTCAGTGGACGAGCGGTACTTC.

The chain links TRBV7-9 to TRBJ2-5; TRBD1 matches 7 bases. Germline CDR1 reads SEHNR; CDR2 reads FQNEAQ (reference sequence). V gave up 5 bases and J gave up 5 bases; unmatched junction bases: 11. The CDR3 loop spans 15 amino acids. CDR3 protein: CASSHPTGAEETQYF. In nucleotides, the CDR3 is TGTGCCAGCAGCCATCCTACAGGGGCGGAGGAGACCCAGTACTTC.

In regard to this clonotype: The junction does not match germline at one end; this may be a read error. The CDR3 DNA reads as TGTGCCAGCAGCCCGGACAACACTGAAGCTTTCTTC. The encoded protein is CASSPDNTEAFF. The chain combines TRBV11-2 with TRBJ1-1, with D perhaps matching TRBD1 (5 bases). This CDR3 is 12 amino acids long. Germline V gene lookup returns CDR1 SGHAT and CDR2 FQNNGV.

Concerning this clonotype: This may arise from a read error, as a much more abundant clone is one base away. The rearrangement joins TRBV5-6 to TRBJ1-1; the D is unclear. Trimming removed 0 bases from V and 5 bases from J, with 14 bases in between. Germline loops: CDR1 SGHDT, CDR2 YYEEEE. The CDR3 sequence is 15 residues long. The CDR3 nucleotides read TGTGCCAGCAGCTTGGTTTCAGGCCGGAGGACTGAAGCTTTCTTT. Its translation is CASSLVSGRRTEAFF.

The J gene is TRBJ2-3, the V gene TRBV12-3 or TRBV12-4; D remains unclear. This CDR3 is built from 15 residues. The germline V and J ends were trimmed by 5 bases and 1 base, with 13 bases remaining between them. The CDR3 sequence is CASSPRRLGTDTQYF. The DNA of the CDR3 is TGTGCCAGCAGTCCAAGACGGCTAGGCACAGATACGCAGTATTTT.

This clonotype was counted at least ten times. The gene calls are TRBV13 and TRBJ2-6; D could derive from TRBD1 or TRBD2 (5 bases each). V was pared by 9 bases and J by 2 bases, with 14 bases between. CDR1 and CDR2 from the germline V gene are PRHDT and FYEKMQ (reference sequence). The CDR3 extends over 15 amino acids. The CDR3 DNA reads TGTGCCAGTTCTTGGGACCAGGCTGGGGCCAACGTCCTGACTTTC. Protein product: CASSWDQAGANVLTF.

The gene calls are TRBV5-1 and TRBJ2-1; D uncertain. Trimming stripped 8 bases from V and 5 bases from J, with 14 bases between. Germline lookup yields CDR1 SGHRS and CDR2 YFSETQ. There are 13 residues in the CDR3. CDR3 nucleotide sequence: TGCGCCAGTCAGACGAACAGTAACAATGAGCAGTTCTTC. This gives the protein CASQTNSNNEQFF.

Remarks on this clonotype: This could be a read error, since a much larger clone is one nucleotide away. The J gene is TRBJ2-7, the V gene TRBV10-2; D gene unclear. The CDR3 contains 12 residues. Per germline, CDR1 WSHSY and CDR2 SAAADI. The CDR3 is CASSDQNYERYF. Here the CDR3 DNA reads TGCGCCAGCAGTGACCAAAACTACGAGCGGTACTTC.

A word on this clonotype: One end of the junction fails to match germline, which may point to a read error. V and J are TRBV11-2 and TRBJ2-5; perhaps TRBD2 as D (5 bases). Germline V gene data show CDR1 as SGHAT and CDR2 as FQNNGV. The CDR3 is 14 amino acids. DNA for the CDR3: TGTGCCAGCAGTTTAGCCGGGAAACAAGAGACCCAGTACTTC. Its protein is CASSLAGKQETQYF.

The V call is TRBV7-9, the J call TRBJ2-2, with no clear D. Trimming removed 6 bases from V and 5 bases from J, with 19 bases in between. This CDR3 contains 16 residues. CDR1 SEHNR and CDR2 FQNEAQ come from the germline V gene (reference sequence). The CDR3 nucleotides read TGTGCCAGCAGGCAAAACGGGCTACTAACGACCGGGGAGCTGTTTTTT. Its protein product is CASRQNGLLTTGELFF.

About this clonotype itself: Possible read error: a much larger clone is one base away. The chain employs TRBV29-1 and TRBJ1-4; no firm D call. Trimming shortened V by 5 bases and J by 14 bases, and 21 bases separated the two germline ends. Germline CDR1 reads SQVTM; CDR2 reads ANQGSEA. CDR3 length: 13 amino acids. The DNA of the CDR3 is TGCAGCGTTAAAGCATCCCCGGGCGGGAGCCTGTTTTTT. Translating it yields CSVKASPGGSLFF.

This clonotype has a handful of counts. The chain carries TRBV6-6 and TRBJ2-3; 7 bases agree with TRBD2. CDR1 and CDR2 from the germline V gene are MNHNY and SVGAGI (reference sequence). CDR3 length: 16 amino acids. J lost 2 bases, V lost 0 bases, and 5 bases had no gene match. CDR3 protein: CASSYSRDYTTDTQYF. DNA for the CDR3: TGTGCCAGCAGTTACTCGCGGGACTATACCACAGATACGCAGTATTTT.

To note about this clonotype: A much larger clonotype is one base distant, so this may be a read error. V is TRBV13 and J is TRBJ2-2, with D possibly matching TRBD1 (7 bases). This CDR3 has 15 amino acids. The germline V gene encodes CDR1 PRHDT and CDR2 FYEKMQ (reference sequence). CDR3 DNA sequence: TGTGTCAGCAGCTTAGGTGCAGGGGGGACCGGGGAGCTGTTTTTT. It translates to CVSSLGAGGTGELFF.

A single count supports this clonotype. An end of the junction does not agree with germline; a read error may underlie this. The chain has TRBV11-2 and TRBJ2-7; no definite D call. This CDR3 region has 12 residues. Germline CDR1 reads SGHAT; CDR2 reads FQNNGV. The CDR3 sequence: CASTLHVCEQYF. CDR3 nucleotide sequence: TGTGCCAGCACCTTACACGTTTGCGAGCAGTACTTC.

This rearrangement joins TRBV28 to TRBJ2-1; 9 positions agree with TRBD2. Germline CDR1 and CDR2: MDHEN and SYDVKM. Unmatched junction bases numbered 15, after V lost 6 bases and J lost 12 bases. The CDR3 loop spans 15 amino acids. CDR3 bases: TGTGCCAGCAGCAACCCCGGGACTAGCCCAAGTTGGCAGTTCTTC. It specifies CASSNPGTSPSWQFF.

This clonotype was seen only once. This may stem from a read error, because a much larger clone lies one nucleotide away. V gene TRBV10-3 combines with J gene TRBJ2-1, with TRBD2 as a possible D gene (6 bases). CDR1 ENHRY and CDR2 SYGVKD come from the germline V gene. The CDR3 runs to 16 residues. CDR3 nucleotides: TGTGCCATCAGTGAGTCCCGAGGGGACTTTAACAATGAGCTGTTCTTC. Protein product: CAISESRGDFNNELFF.

Notes on this clonotype: The conserved phenylalanine or tryptophan normally closing the CDR3 is absent here, so this likely arose from a read error. The rearrangement joins TRBV11-2 to TRBJ2-1; perhaps TRBD2 as D (5 bases). The CDR3 covers 13 residues. With 8 bases removed from V and 9 bases from J, the gap between germline ends came to 17 bases. Germline V gives CDR1 SGHAT, CDR2 FQNNGV. This chain's CDR3 is CASGAEEYGEQFL. CDR3 sequence (DNA): TGTGCCAGCGGCGCGGAGGAGTACGGTGAGCAGTTCCTC.

The genes are TRBV4-2 and TRBJ2-5; TRBD2 is a possible D gene (6 bases). CDR1 LGHNA and CDR2 YNFKEQ come from the germline V gene. The CDR3 is made up of 15 amino acids. The ends were cut back, 0 bases at V and 5 bases at J, with 13 bases in the middle. CDR3 residues: CASSQDDGSGETQYF. The CDR3 bases are TGTGCCAGCAGCCAAGATGACGGGAGTGGGGAGACCCAGTACTTC.